The next 8 T cell receptor beta chains were all read from a single sample in a study of type 1 regulatory T cells. Using its own MiXCR run on the reads, TCRdb lists one record per CDR3 protein. The sample has approximately 21,000 distinct CDR3 sequences, over 40% seen once. Their antigens remain unidentified. Sequences were obtained from cultured T cells, either the whole culture or a sorted T cell fraction (not recorded which). These receptors were taken from a human donor in good health.

V gene TRBV7-9 combines with J gene TRBJ1-5, with 7 bases that match TRBD1. V gave up 4 bases and J gave up 2 bases; unmatched junction bases: 5. This CDR3 has 15 residues. Germline V CDR1 and CDR2: SEHNR, FQNEAQ (reference sequence). This chain's CDR3 is CASSSQGLGNQPQHF. In nucleotides, the CDR3 is TGTGCCAGCAGCTCACAGGGGCTAGGCAATCAGCCCCAGCATTTT.

About this clonotype itself: A read error may produce the germline difference seen at one junction end. The chain links TRBV6-2 or TRBV6-3 to TRBJ1-5; TRBD1 matches 7 bases. The CDR3 sequence is 16 residues long. The germline V gene has CDR1 MNHEY and CDR2 SVGEGT. CDR3 sequence reads: CASSYWTGRGNQPQHF. DNA for the CDR3: TGTGCCAGCAGTTACTGGACAGGTCGGGGCAACCAGCCCCAGCATTTT.

The gene calls are TRBV10-3 and TRBJ1-6; D is perhaps TRBD1 (5 bases). Trimming removed 7 bases from V and 7 bases from J, with 14 bases in between. Germline V gives CDR1 ENHRY, CDR2 SYGVKD. The CDR3 extends over 14 amino acids. DNA of the CDR3: TGTGCCATCACCTCGGGACTGATCAATTCACCCCTCCACTTT. It encodes CAITSGLINSPLHF.

This clonotype was detected a few times. The V gene is TRBV2, the J gene TRBJ2-4; D not certain. Trimming removed 7 bases at V and 2 bases at J, with 12 bases between. The CDR3 covers 14 residues. From germline, CDR1 is SNHLY and CDR2 FYNNEI. CDR3 residues: CASNSVATKNIQYF. The CDR3, as DNA: TGTGCCAGCAACTCAGTCGCGACCAAAAACATTCAGTACTTC.

The rearrangement joins TRBV5-1 to TRBJ1-1; 12 positions agree with TRBD1. Germline assignment: CDR1 SGHRS and CDR2 YFSETQ. This CDR3 comprises 16 residues. Losses at the gene ends were 6 bases for V and 2 bases for J; bases not matched to a gene: 8. For the CDR3, the DNA is TGCGCCAGCAACTTCGGGACAGGGGGCTTCAACACTGAAGCTTTCTTT. It codes for CASNFGTGGFNTEAFF.

The chain recombines TRBV18 with TRBJ1-1; TRBD1 matches 9 bases. The CDR3 loop spans 16 amino acids. Losses at the gene ends were 2 bases for V and 6 bases for J; bases not matched to a gene: 10. CDR1 and CDR2 (germline): KGHSH, LQKENI. The CDR3 is CASSPGDRALRAEAFF. The CDR3 DNA reads TGTGCCAGCTCACCAGGGGACAGGGCTTTAAGGGCTGAAGCTTTCTTT.

This clonotype has a handful of counts. The V and J genes are TRBV7-9 and TRBJ1-1; D gene unclear. The CDR3 spans 13 residues. Trimming pared 5 bases from V and 2 bases from J, leaving 9 bases between. Germline V CDR1 and CDR2: SEHNR, FQNEAQ (reference sequence). The CDR3 DNA reads as TGTGCCAGCAGCCTTATGCTTAACACTGAAGCTTTCTTT. Translating gives CASSLMLNTEAFF.

The V gene is TRBV9, the J gene TRBJ1-1; D remains unclear. Looked up from germline, CDR1 is SGDLS and CDR2 is YYNGEE. The CDR3 has 13 amino acids. Deletions cut 3 bases from V and 3 bases from J, with 9 bases between. The CDR3 region is CASSEAVDTEAFF. CDR3 DNA sequence: TGTGCCAGCAGCGAGGCGGTGGACACTGAAGCTTTCTTT.